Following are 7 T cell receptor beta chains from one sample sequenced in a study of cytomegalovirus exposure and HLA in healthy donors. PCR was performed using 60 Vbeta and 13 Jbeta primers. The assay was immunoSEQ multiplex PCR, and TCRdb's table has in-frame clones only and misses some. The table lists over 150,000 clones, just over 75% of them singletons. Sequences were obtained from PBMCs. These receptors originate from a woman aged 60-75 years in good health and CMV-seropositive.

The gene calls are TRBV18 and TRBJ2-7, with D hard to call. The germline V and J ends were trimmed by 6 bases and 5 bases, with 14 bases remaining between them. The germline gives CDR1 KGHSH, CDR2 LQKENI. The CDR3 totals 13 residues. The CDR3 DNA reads TGTGCCAGCTCTCCAACCGGGTTGCACGAGCAGTACTTC. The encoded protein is CASSPTGLHEQYF.

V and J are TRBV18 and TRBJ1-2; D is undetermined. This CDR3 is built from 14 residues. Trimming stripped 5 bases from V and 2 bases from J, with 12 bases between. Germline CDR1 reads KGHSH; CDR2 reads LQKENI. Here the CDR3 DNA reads TGTGCCAGCTCAAGTGGTAGTGCCAACTATGGCTACACCTTC. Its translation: CASSSGSANYGYTF. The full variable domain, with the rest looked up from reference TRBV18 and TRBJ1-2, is NAGVMQNPRHLVRRRGQEARLRCSPMKGHSHVYWYRQLPEEGLKFMVYLQKENIIDESGMPKERFSAEFPKEGPSILRIQQVVRGDSAAYFCASSSGSANYGYTFGSGTRLTVV.

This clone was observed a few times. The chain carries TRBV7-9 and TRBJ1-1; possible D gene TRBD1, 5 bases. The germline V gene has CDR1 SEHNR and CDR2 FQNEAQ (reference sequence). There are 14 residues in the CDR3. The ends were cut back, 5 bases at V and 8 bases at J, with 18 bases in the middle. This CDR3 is CASSPDSGGVEAFF. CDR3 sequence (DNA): TGTGCCAGCAGCCCTGATAGTGGGGGGGTCGAAGCTTTCTTT.

Written as DNA, the CDR3 is TGCGCCAGCAGCCCGGAGTTCGGGACACCGACCGGGGAGCTGTTTTTT. This translates into CASSPEFGTPTGELFF. This chain connects TRBV4-3 to TRBJ2-2; D possibly corresponds to TRBD1 (6 bases). The germline V and J ends were trimmed by 4 bases and 5 bases, with 17 bases remaining between them. This CDR3 is built from 16 residues. CDR1 and CDR2 from the germline V gene are LGHNA and YSLEER.

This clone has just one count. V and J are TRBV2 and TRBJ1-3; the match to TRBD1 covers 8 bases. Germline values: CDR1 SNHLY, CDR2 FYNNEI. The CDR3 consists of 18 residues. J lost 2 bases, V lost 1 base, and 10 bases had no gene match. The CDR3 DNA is TGTGCCAGCAGTGAAGGCGGAGTTGGACAGGGCCCTGGAAACACCATATATTTT. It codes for CASSEGGVGQGPGNTIYF.

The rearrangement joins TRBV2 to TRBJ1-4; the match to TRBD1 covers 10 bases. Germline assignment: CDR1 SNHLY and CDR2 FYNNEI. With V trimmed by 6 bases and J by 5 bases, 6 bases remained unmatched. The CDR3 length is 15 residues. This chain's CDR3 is CASSTGQGTNEKLFF. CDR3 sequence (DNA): TGTGCCAGCAGCACGGGACAGGGGACAAATGAAAAACTGTTTTTT.

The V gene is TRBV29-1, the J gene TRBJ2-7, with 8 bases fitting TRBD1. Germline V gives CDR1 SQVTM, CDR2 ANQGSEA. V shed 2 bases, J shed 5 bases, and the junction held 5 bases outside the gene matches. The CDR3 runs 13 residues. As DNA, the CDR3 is TGCAGCGTTGAATTTCCAGGGGGCGACGAGCAGTACTTC. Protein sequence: CSVEFPGGDEQYF.